This T cell receptor (beta chain) was captured by sequencing in a study of cytomegalovirus exposure and HLA in healthy donors. From the roughly 120-subject validation cohort, which was separate from the roughly 670-subject first cohort, the donors were drawn. As for this clone: Antigen: not known.

Method: immunoSEQ multiplex PCR; TCRdb's copy keeps in-frame clones and lacks some. The data contain some 48,000 clones, approximately 95% of them singletons. Findings and caveats of the study: The authors confirmed in vitro that a few CMV-associated chains were specific for CMV antigens. The authors enumerated some 160 TCR beta chains as linked to cytomegalovirus. A classifier reportedly called cytomegalovirus status with high sensitivity and specificity.

The sequencing sample was made of PBMCs. The receptor comes from a woman aged 18-30 years in good health and CMV-seropositive.

Written as DNA, the CDR3 is TGTGCCAGTACCATTTCCCGAGCGGGGGGCAATGAGCAGTTCTTC. Translation gives CASTISRAGGNEQFF. This chain links TRBV19 with TRBJ2-1, with TRBD2 matching 9 bases. Losses at the gene ends were 7 bases for V and 6 bases for J; bases not matched to a gene: 10. This CDR3 region has 15 residues. Germline loops: CDR1 LNHDA, CDR2 SQIVND (reference sequence).